The sequence of this T cell receptor beta chain was determined in a study of T cells after yellow fever vaccination (dated by TCRdb to the late 2010s). Notes on the research overall: The SMART-Seq v4 Ultra Low Input RNA kit was used to prepare libraries from fractions with low cell numbers. Blood was collected at multiple timepoints before and after primary and secondary immunization, and bulk PBMC replicates and cell subsets were isolated. To track T-cell clones before and after primary and booster YFV17D yellow fever vaccination, bulk TCR alpha and beta repertoires were sequenced longitudinally. Two healthy male donors made up the cohort, one aged 18 to 30 years and the other aged 30 to 39 years.

The treatment or condition label, read with the paper, signifies: live attenuated yellow fever vaccine strain. At every blood-draw timepoint, two biological replicates of bulk PBMCs were collected. PBMCs were isolated from peripheral blood using a standard Ficoll-Paque protocol. TriZol was used to extract RNA from bulk PBMCs, CD4 and CD8 fractions, and dextramer-positive and dextramer-negative fractions. TCR cDNA was synthesized by 5'RACE template switching, which introduced a universal primer site and unique molecular identifiers. Priming of cDNA synthesis was performed from both the TCR alpha and TCR beta constant segments. Libraries were amplified in two PCR steps, with sample barcodes and sequencing adapters added in the second step. Libraries were sequenced on Illumina HiSeq 2500 (2x100 bp) or NovaSeq (2x150 bp). From the authors' description of their analysis: Reads were demultiplexed and collapsed into UMI consensus sequences with MIGEC, and V(D)J alignment was performed with MiXCR. Vaccine-responding clonotypes were defined with edgeR using replicate PBMC samples, requiring FDR below 0.01 and a log2 fold change above 5 up to day 15. Each bulk clonotype received a CD4 or CD8 identity based on whether the sequenced CD4 or CD8 repertoire contained that clonotype at higher abundance. The public reads were reanalyzed by TCRdb: fastp trimming at Q25, MiXCR alignment, in-frame beta chains only. Rows matching on CDR3 protein sequence are summarized as one entry with the most common DNA and genes. The V and J calls and clone size come from TCRdb's table, not from the authors' own analysis. This sample lists around 500,000 distinct CDR3 sequences; just over 20% were detected once. The ten top clones hold roughly 16% of the sample.

Findings and caveats that apply to the study as a whole: Only a couple of donors were included in the study, so the extent to which the findings can be generalized is limited. Computational filtering was required because FACS-sorted repertoires could contain abundant contaminating clonotypes from the bulk population. Most clones expanded after primary vaccination were re-detected after the booster (approximately 95% of CD4 and roughly 85% of CD8), suggesting broad memory maintenance. The secondary T-cell response was found to be weaker but faster than the primary response, with a peak reached on day 5 rather than on day 15. A small fraction of clonotypes appeared in both the CD4 and CD8 compartments, likely as a result of convergent recombination.

V gives up 2 bases and J gives up 3 bases, and the segment between their germline ends measures 13 bases. Reading the germline V gene gives CDR1 MNHNS and CDR2 SASEGT. The CDR3, cysteine through phenylalanine, is 15 amino acids long. The sequence is cut down to CDR3 DNA, 45 bases in frame from base 1. Of note for this clonotype: Which antigen it targets is not known. No much larger clonotype is one base removed from it; base qualities were not supplied.

This receptor was identified in a man younger than 30 who received the YFV17D yellow fever vaccine. Sequencing was performed on PBMCs, taken less than 25 days after the first yellow fever vaccination. The rearrangement joined TRBV6-1 to TRBJ1-1; the D gene is not confidently resolved. CDR3 sequence: CASSERILRDTEAFF. The nucleotide sequence is TGTGCCAGCAGTGAACGTATCCTTAGGGACACTGAAGCTTTCTTT.